Presented here are 14 T cell receptor beta chains from one specimen sequenced in a study of blood T cells in healthy people across ages. Primed by a sample-barcoded 5' primer and a J-beta primer mix, a second PCR proceeded for about 7 to 11 cycles. Each CDR3 protein is one row after TCRdb ran MiXCR on the 5' RACE reads. The top ten clones hold about 12% of a sample with about a million distinct CDR3 sequences, 35% to 40% of them seen once. Specimen: blood. These receptors were obtained from a man younger than 35 in good health.

This clonotype has more than one count but fewer than ten. Here the CDR3 DNA reads TGTGCCAGCAGTTTCGTGGGCAGCCTATCCGAAGCTTTCTTT. Its translation: CASSFVGSLSEAFF. The J gene is TRBJ1-1, the V gene TRBV12-3 or TRBV12-4; the D is unclear. V was shortened by 3 bases and J by 8 bases, with 16 bases between the two germline ends. CDR3 size: 14 residues.

The J gene is TRBJ1-2, the V gene TRBV20-1, with D unresolved. With 6 bases removed from V and 8 bases from J, the gap between germline ends came to 19 bases. Per the germline V gene, CDR1 is DFQATT and CDR2 is SNEGSKA (reference sequence). The CDR3 consists of 13 residues. The CDR3, as DNA: TGCAGTGCCCCGCCAGGATCCGTGCGCGGCTACACCTTC. Amino acids: CSAPPGSVRGYTF.

A word on this clonotype: Being one base from a much bigger clone, this may be a read error. This chain joins TRBV20-1 and TRBJ2-7; TRBD2 aligns across 7 bases. The CDR3 length is 15 residues. The trim removed 2 bases at V and 3 bases at J, leaving 10 bases unmatched. CDR1 and CDR2 from the germline V gene are DFQATT and SNEGSKA (reference sequence). The DNA for the CDR3 is TGCAGTGCTAGATCTAAGGACGGGGGGAACTACGAGCAGTACTTC. Translating it yields CSARSKDGGNYEQYF.

There are a few counts of this clonotype. The chain joins TRBV6-5 to TRBJ2-3; 7 bases map to TRBD1. Per the germline V gene, CDR1 is MNHEY and CDR2 is SVGAGI. The CDR3 runs to 19 residues. V lost 0 bases to trimming and J lost 4 bases; unmatched junction nucleotides: 16. The CDR3 loop reads CASSYSPISRGYSSDTQYF. DNA for the CDR3: TGTGCCAGCAGTTACTCGCCAATCTCCAGGGGGTATAGCTCAGATACGCAGTATTTT.

This clonotype was counted at least ten times. This chain links TRBV5-6 with TRBJ2-1; 7 bases match TRBD2. The V gene end was trimmed by 3 bases and the J gene end by 9 bases; junction bases not matched to a gene: 12. Germline V CDR1 and CDR2: SGHDT, YYEEEE. The CDR3 is 15 amino acids. The CDR3 sequence is CASSWGDYRTSEQFF. CDR3 nucleotide sequence: TGTGCCAGCAGCTGGGGGGACTACAGGACTTCTGAGCAGTTCTTC.

This chain links TRBV20-1 with TRBJ2-3; weak D call: TRBD2 (5 bases). Germline CDR1 DFQATT, CDR2 SNEGSKA (reference sequence). This CDR3 is 15 amino acids long. Trimming left V 3 bases short and J 3 bases short, with 16 bases between. The DNA for the CDR3 is TGCAGTGCTAGGGACTTCCCTGTCGTGACAGATACGCAGTATTTT. Its translation is CSARDFPVVTDTQYF.

This clonotype came up a few times. The genes are TRBV27 and TRBJ2-6; no reliable D call. Trimming removed 6 bases from V and 2 bases from J, with 11 bases in between. CDR3 size: 15 residues. CDR1 MNHEY and CDR2 SMNVEV come from the germline V gene (reference sequence). The CDR3 bases are TGTGCCAGCAGCTCGAGATCAACTGGGGCCAACGTCCTGACTTTC. Encoded protein: CASSSRSTGANVLTF.

This sequence joins TRBV6-5 and TRBJ1-3; TRBD1 is a possible D gene (5 bases). The germline V gene has CDR1 MNHEY and CDR2 SVGAGI. This CDR3 contains 13 residues. V lost 6 bases and J lost 2, with 8 bases in between. The chain's CDR3 is CASRRGPGNTIYF. The CDR3 DNA reads TGTGCCAGCAGGAGGGGTCCTGGAAACACCATATATTTT.

The V gene is TRBV10-3, the J gene TRBJ1-2; TRBD1 is a possible D gene (6 bases). This CDR3 is built from 14 residues. The V end was cut by 3 bases, the J end by 7 bases, with 15 bases between. Looked up from germline, CDR1 is ENHRY and CDR2 is SYGVKD. The CDR3 DNA sequence: TGTGCCATCAGTGAAGTCGGGGGCGGGGGTGGCTACACCTTC. Amino acids: CAISEVGGGGGYTF.

The rearrangement joins TRBV28 to TRBJ2-4; no definite D call. Looked up from germline, CDR1 is MDHEN and CDR2 is SYDVKM. V dropped 5 bases and J dropped 0 bases, with 11 bases sitting between them. The CDR3 runs 15 residues. This CDR3 is CASSRERLAKNIQYF. The CDR3 DNA is TGTGCCAGCAGTAGGGAACGGCTAGCCAAAAACATTCAGTACTTC.

Concerning this clonotype itself: A junction boundary mismatches the germline segment, possibly from a read error. This chain uses TRBV9 with TRBJ1-4, with TRBD1 matching 9 bases. Germline V gene sequence: CDR1 SGDLS, CDR2 YYNGEE. This CDR3 comprises 20 residues. The CDR3, as DNA: TGTGCCAGTAGCGATGGGACAGGGTTCCCCGATCCTGCAACTAATGAAAAACTGTTTTTT. It yields the protein CASSDGTGFPDPATNEKLFF.

There are a few counts of this clonotype. One end of the junction is discordant with germline, which a read error may explain. The CDR3 sequence is CASSVAAVTDTQYF. CDR3 in DNA: TGTGCCAGCAGTGTAGCGGCGGTCACAGATACGCAGTATTTT. This chain uses TRBV12-3 or TRBV12-4 with TRBJ2-3; possible D gene TRBD2, 6 bases. CDR3 length: 14 residues.

This clonotype was observed a few times. The V and J genes are TRBV4-3 and TRBJ2-2; D is tentatively TRBD1 or TRBD2 (6 bases each). This CDR3 is 18 amino acids long. CDR1 LGHNA and CDR2 YSLEER come from the germline V gene. Trimming removed 4 bases at V and 0 bases at J, with 18 bases between. The chain's CDR3 is CASSPGGGDKANTGELFF. CDR3 DNA: TGCGCCAGCAGCCCAGGAGGAGGGGACAAAGCGAACACCGGGGAGCTGTTTTTT.

This clonotype was counted a few times. This sequence joins TRBV6-1 and TRBJ2-5; maybe TRBD2 (6 bases). CDR3 length: 16 residues. V gave up 3 bases and J gave up 3 bases, with 17 bases separating them. Germline V CDR1 and CDR2: MNHNS, SASEGT. CDR3 in amino acids: CASSDGLASEKETQYF. DNA for the CDR3: TGTGCCAGCAGTGATGGCCTGGCTAGCGAAAAAGAGACCCAGTACTTC.